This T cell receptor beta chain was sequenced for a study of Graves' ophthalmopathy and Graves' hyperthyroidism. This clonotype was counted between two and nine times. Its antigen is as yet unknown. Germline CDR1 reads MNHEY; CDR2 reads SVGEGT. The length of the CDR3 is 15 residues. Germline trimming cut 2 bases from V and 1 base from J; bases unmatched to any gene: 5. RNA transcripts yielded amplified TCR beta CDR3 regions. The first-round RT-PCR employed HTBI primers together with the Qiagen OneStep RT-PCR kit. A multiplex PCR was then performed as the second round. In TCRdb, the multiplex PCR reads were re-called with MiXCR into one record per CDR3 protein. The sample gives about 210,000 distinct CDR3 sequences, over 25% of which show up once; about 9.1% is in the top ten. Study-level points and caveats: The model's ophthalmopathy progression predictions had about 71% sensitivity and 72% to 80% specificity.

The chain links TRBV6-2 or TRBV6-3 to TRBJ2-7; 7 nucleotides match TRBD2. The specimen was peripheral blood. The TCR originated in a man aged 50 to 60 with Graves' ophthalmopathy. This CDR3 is CASSYPASGSYEQYF. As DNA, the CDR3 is TGTGCCAGCAGTTACCCGGCTAGCGGATCCTACGAGCAGTACTTC.